The 2 T cell receptor beta chains listed next were all sequenced from one sample in a study of regulatory T cells in long-lasting Graves disease. Sequencing libraries for TCR beta were prepared with iRepertoire HTBI primers and Arm-PCR of CDR3 regions. TCRdb analysed the multiplex PCR reads with MiXCR anew, one entry per CDR3 protein. This sample has about 300,000 distinct CDR3 sequences, with approximately 20% found just once. The time point is: newly diagnosed GD, antithyroid drugs for less than 3 months. After RNA was extracted from PBMCs, the TCR library was made from it. Material: peripheral blood mononuclear cells (PBMCs), obtained at new diagnosis, from a patient treated with antithyroid drugs. The receptor set was obtained from a female donor with Graves disease.

This rearrangement joins TRBV29-1 to TRBJ1-2; TRBD1 matches at 7 bases. CDR1 is SQVTM, CDR2 ANQGSEA, per germline. V lost 7 bases, J lost 1 base, and 15 bases stayed unmatched. This CDR3 comprises 16 residues. CDR3 in amino acids: CSALQGRGIGNYGYTF. The CDR3 coding sequence is TGCAGCGCCCTGCAGGGCAGGGGGATCGGTAACTATGGCTACACCTTC.

This chain uses TRBV28 with TRBJ2-3; 10 bases are shared with TRBD2. The CDR3 sequence is 15 residues long. Germline CDR1 reads MDHEN; CDR2 reads SYDVKM. Unmatched junction bases numbered 6, after V lost 8 bases and J lost 1 base. The CDR3 DNA reads as TGTGCCAGCGGTCTGGGGACTAGCGGCACAGATACGCAGTATTTT. This codes for CASGLGTSGTDTQYF.